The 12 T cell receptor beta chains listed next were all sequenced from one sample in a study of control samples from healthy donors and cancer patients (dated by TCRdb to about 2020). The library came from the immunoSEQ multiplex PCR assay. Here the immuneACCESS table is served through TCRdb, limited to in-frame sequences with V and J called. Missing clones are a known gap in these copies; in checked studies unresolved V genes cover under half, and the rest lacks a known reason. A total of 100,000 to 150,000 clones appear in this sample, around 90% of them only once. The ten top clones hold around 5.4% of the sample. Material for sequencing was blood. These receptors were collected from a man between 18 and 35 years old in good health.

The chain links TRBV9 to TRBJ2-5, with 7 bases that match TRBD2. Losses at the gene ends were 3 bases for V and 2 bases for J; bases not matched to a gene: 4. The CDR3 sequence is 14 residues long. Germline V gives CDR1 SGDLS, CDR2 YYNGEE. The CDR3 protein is CASSAGGNQETQYF. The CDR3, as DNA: TGTGCCAGCAGCGCCGGGGGGAATCAAGAGACCCAGTACTTC.

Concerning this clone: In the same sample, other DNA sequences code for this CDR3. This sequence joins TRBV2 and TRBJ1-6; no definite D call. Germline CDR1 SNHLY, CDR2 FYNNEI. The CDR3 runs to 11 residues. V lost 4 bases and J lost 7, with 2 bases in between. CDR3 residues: CASSANSPLHF. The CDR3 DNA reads TGTGCCAGCAGTGCCAATTCACCCCTCCACTTT.

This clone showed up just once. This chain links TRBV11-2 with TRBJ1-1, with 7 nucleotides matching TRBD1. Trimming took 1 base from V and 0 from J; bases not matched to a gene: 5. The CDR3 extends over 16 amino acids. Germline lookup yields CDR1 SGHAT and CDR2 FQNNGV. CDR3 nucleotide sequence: TGTGCCAGCAGCTTAGGGACAGGACCCCTGAACACTGAAGCTTTCTTT. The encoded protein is CASSLGTGPLNTEAFF.

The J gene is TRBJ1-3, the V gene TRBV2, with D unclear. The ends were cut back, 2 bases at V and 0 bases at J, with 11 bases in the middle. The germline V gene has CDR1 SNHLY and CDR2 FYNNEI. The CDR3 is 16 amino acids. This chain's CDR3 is CASSEWVSSSGNTIYF. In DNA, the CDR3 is TGTGCCAGCAGTGAATGGGTCAGCAGCTCTGGAAACACCATATATTTT.

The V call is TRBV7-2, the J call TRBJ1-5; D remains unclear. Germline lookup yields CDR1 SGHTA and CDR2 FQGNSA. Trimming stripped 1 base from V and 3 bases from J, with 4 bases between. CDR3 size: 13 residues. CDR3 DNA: TGTGCCAGCAGCTTAGGGGTCAATCAGCCCCAGCATTTT. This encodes CASSLGVNQPQHF.

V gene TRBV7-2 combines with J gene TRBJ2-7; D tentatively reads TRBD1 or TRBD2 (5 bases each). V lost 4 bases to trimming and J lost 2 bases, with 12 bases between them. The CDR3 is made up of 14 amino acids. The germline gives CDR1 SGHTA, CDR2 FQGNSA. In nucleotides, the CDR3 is TGTGCCAGCAGCTCCAATCCGGGACCCTACGAGCAGTACTTC. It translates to CASSSNPGPYEQYF.

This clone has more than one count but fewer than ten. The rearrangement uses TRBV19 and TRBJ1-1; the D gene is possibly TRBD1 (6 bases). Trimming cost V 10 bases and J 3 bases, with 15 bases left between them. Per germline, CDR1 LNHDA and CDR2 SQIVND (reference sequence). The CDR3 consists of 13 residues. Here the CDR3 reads CATSTGRYTEAFF. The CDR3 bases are TGTGCCACTTCGACAGGTCGGTACACTGAAGCTTTCTTT.

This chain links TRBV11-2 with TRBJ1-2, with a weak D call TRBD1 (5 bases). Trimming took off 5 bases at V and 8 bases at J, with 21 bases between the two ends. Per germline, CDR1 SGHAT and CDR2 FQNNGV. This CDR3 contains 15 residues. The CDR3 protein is CASSKISGREGGYTF. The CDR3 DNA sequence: TGTGCCAGCAGCAAAATATCAGGGAGGGAGGGCGGCTACACCTTC.

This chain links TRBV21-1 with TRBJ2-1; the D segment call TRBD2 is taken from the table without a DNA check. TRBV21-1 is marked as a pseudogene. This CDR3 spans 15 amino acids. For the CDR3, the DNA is TGTGCCAGCAGCAAAGCGCTAGCGGGGAGGGATGAGCAGTTCTTC. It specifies CASSKALAGRDEQFF.

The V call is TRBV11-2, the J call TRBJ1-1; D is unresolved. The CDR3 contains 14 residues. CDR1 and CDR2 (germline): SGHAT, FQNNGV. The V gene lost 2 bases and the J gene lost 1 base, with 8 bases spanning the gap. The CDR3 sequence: CASSLMATNTEAFF. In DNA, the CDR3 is TGTGCCAGCAGCTTAATGGCAACGAACACTGAAGCTTTCTTT.

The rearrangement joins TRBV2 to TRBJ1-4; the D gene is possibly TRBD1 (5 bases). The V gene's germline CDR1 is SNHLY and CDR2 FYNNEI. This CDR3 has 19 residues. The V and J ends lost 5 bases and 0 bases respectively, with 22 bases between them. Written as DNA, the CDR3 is TGTGCCAGCAGTCACCTCGACCTTGACAGATCTCCAACTAATGAAAAACTGTTTTTT. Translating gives CASSHLDLDRSPTNEKLFF.

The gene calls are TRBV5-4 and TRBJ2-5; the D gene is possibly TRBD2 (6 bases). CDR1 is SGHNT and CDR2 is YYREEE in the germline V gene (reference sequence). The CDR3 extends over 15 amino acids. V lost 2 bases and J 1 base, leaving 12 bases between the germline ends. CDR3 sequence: CASSFWAGFQETQYF. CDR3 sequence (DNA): TGTGCCAGCAGCTTTTGGGCGGGGTTCCAAGAGACCCAGTACTTC.